This T cell receptor beta chain comes out of a study of T cells in Graves' hyperthyroidism and ophthalmopathy. It was RNA transcripts that yielded the amplified TCR beta CDR3 regions. First-round RT-PCR with HTBI primers amplified the TCR CDR3 region. Using its own MiXCR run on the multiplex PCR reads, TCRdb lists one record per CDR3 protein. The profile shows more than 300,000 distinct CDR3 sequences, 17% of them singletons. Germline V gives CDR1 DFQATT, CDR2 SNEGSKA (reference sequence). The CDR3 runs to 15 residues. V was trimmed by 5 bases and J by 6 bases, leaving 21 bases between them. The chain recombines TRBV20-1 with TRBJ2-3, with TRBD2 as a possible D gene (6 bases). The specimen was blood. This TCR was recovered from a woman between 25 and 40 years old with Graves' hyperthyroidism that later progressed to Graves' ophthalmopathy. CDR3 DNA: TGCAGTGCTCCAAAAAGGGCGGGGTCTACTGATACGCAGTATTTT. Protein: CSAPKRAGSTDTQYF.